Listed below are T cell receptor beta chains from one sample, sequenced in a study of blood T cell repertoires in COVID-19. The data were produced by immunoSEQ multiplex PCR, yet TCRdb's version contains in-frame clones alone and is incomplete. Of about 200,000 clones listed, approximately 81% were seen once; the top ten hold about 19%. The specimen sequenced was PBMCs or T cells enriched from blood (not recorded which). These receptor sequences come from a man between 40 and 49 years old who had recovered from COVID-19. The CDR3 runs from the conserved cysteine through the conserved F or W. Fields, in order: clone size, V gene, D gene, J gene, CDR3 protein, CDR3 DNA. The D gene is left open where the match is weak. Clone sizes are given selectively: once, few, many, or a class where the clone is expanded.

-	TRBV24-1	TRBD1	TRBJ1-2	CATSEQGGGYGYTF	TGTGCCACCAGTGAACAGGGGGGCGGCTATGGCTACACCTTC
-	TRBV5-1	-	TRBJ2-5	CASSLGQGETQYF	TGCGCCAGCAGCCTAGGGCAGGGAGAGACCCAGTACTTC
-	TRBV30	-	TRBJ2-5	CAWSLANPYQETQYF	TGTGCCTGGAGTCTGGCCAATCCCTACCAAGAGACCCAGTACTTC
-	TRBV5-4	TRBD1	TRBJ2-6	CASSGTGEGGANVLTF	TGTGCCAGCAGCGGGACAGGGGAAGGTGGGGCCAACGTCCTGACTTTC
-	TRBV7-9	-	TRBJ1-6	CASSLLTDNSPLHF	TGTGCCAGCAGCTTACTCACAGACAATTCACCCCTCCACTTT
-	TRBV5-5	TRBD2	TRBJ2-6	CASSLDRGGNSGANVLTF	TGTGCCAGCAGCTTGGATAGGGGAGGGAACTCTGGGGCCAACGTCCTGACTTTC
-	TRBV5-5	TRBD2	TRBJ2-7	CASSLEVAGGYEQYF	TGTGCCAGCAGCTTGGAGGTAGCGGGAGGGTACGAGCAGTACTTC
-	TRBV6-5	-	TRBJ1-2	CASSHGQNYGYTF	TGTGCCAGCAGCCACGGACAGAACTATGGCTACACCTTC
-	TRBV28	-	TRBJ1-4	CASSFGGLSNEKLFF	TGTGCCAGCAGTTTCGGGGGACTGAGTAATGAAAAACTGTTTTTT
-	TRBV27	-	TRBJ1-2	CASSLGGAGGYGYTF	TGTGCCAGCAGTTTAGGGGGGGCAGGCGGCTATGGCTACACCTTC
-	TRBV11-1	-	TRBJ2-7	CASSFRGVEQYF	TGTGCCAGCAGCTTTCGGGGAGTGGAGCAGTACTTC
-	TRBV6-6	-	TRBJ2-3	CASSYHADTDTQYF	TGTGCCAGCAGTTACCACGCGGACACAGATACGCAGTATTTT
-	TRBV4-2	-	TRBJ1-6	CASSPIGGSSPLHF	TGTGCCAGCAGCCCAATAGGCGGGAGTTCACCCCTCCACTTT
-	TRBV4-2	-	TRBJ2-1	CASSQEGTVNYEQFF	TGTGCCAGCAGCCAAGAGGGGACTGTAAACTATGAGCAGTTCTTC
few	TRBV2	-	TRBJ1-1	CASSEPLGRVGGANTEAFF	TGTGCCAGCAGTGAGCCTCTTGGCCGAGTAGGGGGGGCGAACACTGAAGCTTTCTTT
-	TRBV6-5	TRBD1	TRBJ2-7	CASSPGTGSYEQYF	TGTGCCAGCAGTCCCGGGACAGGTTCCTACGAGCAGTACTTC
once	TRBV18	TRBD2	TRBJ2-3	CASSPQGGRRTDTQYF	TGTGCCAGCTCACCACAAGGCGGGAGGAGAACAGATACGCAGTATTTT
-	TRBV7-8	TRBD1	TRBJ2-1	CASSLAQGAFNEQFF	TGTGCCAGCAGCTTAGCCCAGGGGGCGTTCAATGAGCAGTTCTTC
once	TRBV20-1	TRBD2	TRBJ2-3	CSARAGTSGTDTQYF	TGCAGTGCTCGTGCCGGGACTAGCGGCACAGATACGCAGTATTTT
-	TRBV5-1	TRBD2	TRBJ2-1	CASSQLAGKYNEQFF	TGCGCCAGCAGCCAACTAGCGGGCAAATACAATGAGCAGTTCTTC
-	TRBV27	TRBD2	TRBJ2-3	CASSLLAGGINTDTQYF	TGTGCCAGCAGTTTACTAGCGGGAGGCATTAACACAGATACGCAGTATTTT
-	TRBV11-2	TRBD2	TRBJ2-1	CASSLALAANEQFF	TGTGCCAGCAGCTTAGCACTAGCGGCGAATGAGCAGTTCTTC
-	TRBV5-1	-	TRBJ2-6	CASSPGLSGANVLTF	TGCGCCAGCAGCCCCGGACTGTCTGGGGCCAACGTCCTGACTTTC
-	TRBV7-9	-	TRBJ2-7	CASSHGGERGEQYF	TGTGCCAGCAGCCATGGGGGCGAGAGGGGCGAGCAGTACTTC
few	TRBV21-1	-	TRBJ2-1	CASSKGIASYNEQFF	TGTGCCAGCAGCAAAGGGATAGCTTCCTACAATGAGCAGTTCTTC
-	TRBV19	TRBD1	TRBJ1-4	CASSMGQGARDEKLFF	TGTGCCAGTAGTATGGGGCAGGGGGCGCGGGATGAAAAACTGTTTTTT
-	TRBV6-5	TRBD2	TRBJ2-7	CASSYVAGPPGEQYF	TGTGCCAGCAGTTATGTAGCGGGGCCCCCCGGGGAGCAGTACTTC
-	TRBV6-5	-	TRBJ1-5	CASSPESNQPQHF	TGTGCCAGCAGCCCAGAATCCAATCAGCCCCAGCATTTT
once	TRBV5-1	-	TRBJ2-3	CASSLLQGSSTDTQYF	TGCGCCAGCAGCTTATTACAGGGCTCTAGCACAGATACGCAGTATTTT
once	TRBV2	TRBD1	TRBJ1-2	CASTQSPGQTLYGYTF	TGTGCCAGCACTCAATCCCCGGGACAGACTCTCTATGGCTACACCTTC
-	TRBV25-1	TRBD1	TRBJ2-1	CASSEYMGTGYNEQFF	TGTGCCAGCAGTGAATATATGGGGACAGGATACAATGAGCAGTTCTTC
once	TRBV7-3	TRBD1	TRBJ1-1	CASRLGTGGNTEAFF	TGTGCCAGCAGACTTGGGACAGGGGGGAACACTGAAGCTTTCTTT
-	TRBV2	-	TRBJ1-6	CASSEARAGFNSPLHF	TGTGCCAGCAGTGAAGCGCGGGCAGGTTTTAATTCACCCCTCCACTTT
-	TRBV19	TRBD1	TRBJ2-1	CASSMPTGVWDEQFF	TGTGCCAGTAGTATGCCTACAGGGGTTTGGGATGAGCAGTTCTTC
-	TRBV11-3	-	TRBJ2-4	CASSPGRGASIQYF	TGTGCCAGCAGCCCCGGGCGGGGAGCAAGCATTCAGTACTTC
-	TRBV19	TRBD1	TRBJ2-7	CASSIAKFGQGSDEQYF	TGTGCCAGTAGTATAGCGAAATTCGGACAGGGTAGCGACGAGCAGTACTTC
-	TRBV5-3	TRBD2	TRBJ2-3	CARKTSPDTDTQYF	TGTGCCAGGAAGACTAGCCCAGACACAGATACGCAGTATTTT
-	TRBV5-1	TRBD1	TRBJ2-3	CASSSGQGTQYF	TGCGCCAGCAGCTCCGGACAGGGAACGCAGTATTTT
-	TRBV7-3	TRBD2	TRBJ2-3	CASSPLGVAGDTQYF	TGTGCCAGCAGCCCCCTTGGGGTAGCGGGAGATACGCAGTATTTT
few	TRBV5-1	TRBD1	TRBJ1-1	CASSLQGQQAEAFF	TGCGCCAGCAGCTTGCAGGGACAGCAGGCTGAAGCTTTCTTT
few	TRBV7-9	-	TRBJ2-7	CASSLEVWGSNPRNAGQYF	TGTGCCAGCAGCTTAGAGGTTTGGGGCTCAAACCCCAGAAACGCCGGGCAGTACTTC
-	TRBV6-6	-	TRBJ1-1	CASSMTGLTEAFF	TGTGCCAGCAGTATGACAGGTTTGACTGAAGCTTTCTTT
-	TRBV6-5	TRBD1	TRBJ1-1	CASSWARGRDTEAFF	TGTGCCAGCAGTTGGGCAAGGGGGCGAGACACTGAAGCTTTCTTT
-	TRBV5-1	-	TRBJ2-7	CASSLEGLIYEQYF	TGCGCCAGCAGCTTGGAGGGACTGATCTACGAGCAGTACTTC
-	TRBV9	-	TRBJ2-3	CASSAGSGNTDTQYF	TGTGCCAGCAGCGCTGGGTCGGGGAACACAGATACGCAGTATTTT
-	TRBV11-2	-	TRBJ1-1	CASSLEKDEAFF	TGTGCCAGCAGCTTGGAGAAAGATGAAGCTTTCTTT
-	TRBV12-3/TRBV12-4	-	TRBJ2-1	CASSLTRVYFF	TGTGCCAGCAGTTTAACCAGGGTATATTTCTTC
-	TRBV20-1	-	TRBJ2-7	CSASLTGNSNEQYF	TGCAGTGCTAGTTTGACAGGCAATTCGAACGAGCAGTACTTC
-	TRBV18	TRBD1	TRBJ2-5	CASTHDRGWETQYF	TGTGCCAGCACTCATGACAGGGGTTGGGAGACCCAGTACTTC
once	TRBV5-8	TRBD2	TRBJ2-1	CASSLWGTGRENEQFF	TGTGCCAGCAGCTTGTGGGGTACGGGGAGGGAGAATGAGCAGTTCTTC
-	TRBV13	-	TRBJ1-1	CASSLYRNTEAFF	TGTGCCAGCAGCTTGTACAGAAACACTGAAGCTTTCTTT
few	TRBV5-5	-	TRBJ1-3	CASSLGRMGQTSGNTIYF	TGTGCCAGCAGCTTGGGGAGGATGGGACAAACCTCTGGAAACACCATATATTTT
-	TRBV6-2/TRBV6-3	TRBD2	TRBJ2-2	CASSTGLAGVSQNTGELFF	TGTGCCAGCAGCACCGGACTAGCGGGAGTGAGTCAGAACACCGGGGAGCTGTTTTTT
-	TRBV6-2/TRBV6-3	-	TRBJ2-1	CASSPKRGLHYNEQFF	TGTGCCAGCAGTCCCAAACGTGGACTTCACTACAATGAGCAGTTCTTC
-	TRBV5-5	TRBD1	TRBJ1-4	CASSRNVGQGAYNEKLFF	TGTGCCAGCAGTCGAAACGTGGGACAGGGGGCCTACAATGAAAAACTGTTTTTT
-	TRBV7-2	-	TRBJ1-3	CASSRTGYGNTIYF	TGTGCCAGCAGCCGTACAGGGTATGGAAACACCATATATTTT
once	TRBV6-5	-	TRBJ2-5	CASSDREAETQYF	TGTGCCAGCTCAGACAGGGAGGCGGAGACCCAGTACTTC
-	TRBV19	-	TRBJ1-2	CASSISETAKSNYGYTF	TGTGCCAGTAGTATCTCTGAAACTGCCAAATCTAACTATGGCTACACCTTC